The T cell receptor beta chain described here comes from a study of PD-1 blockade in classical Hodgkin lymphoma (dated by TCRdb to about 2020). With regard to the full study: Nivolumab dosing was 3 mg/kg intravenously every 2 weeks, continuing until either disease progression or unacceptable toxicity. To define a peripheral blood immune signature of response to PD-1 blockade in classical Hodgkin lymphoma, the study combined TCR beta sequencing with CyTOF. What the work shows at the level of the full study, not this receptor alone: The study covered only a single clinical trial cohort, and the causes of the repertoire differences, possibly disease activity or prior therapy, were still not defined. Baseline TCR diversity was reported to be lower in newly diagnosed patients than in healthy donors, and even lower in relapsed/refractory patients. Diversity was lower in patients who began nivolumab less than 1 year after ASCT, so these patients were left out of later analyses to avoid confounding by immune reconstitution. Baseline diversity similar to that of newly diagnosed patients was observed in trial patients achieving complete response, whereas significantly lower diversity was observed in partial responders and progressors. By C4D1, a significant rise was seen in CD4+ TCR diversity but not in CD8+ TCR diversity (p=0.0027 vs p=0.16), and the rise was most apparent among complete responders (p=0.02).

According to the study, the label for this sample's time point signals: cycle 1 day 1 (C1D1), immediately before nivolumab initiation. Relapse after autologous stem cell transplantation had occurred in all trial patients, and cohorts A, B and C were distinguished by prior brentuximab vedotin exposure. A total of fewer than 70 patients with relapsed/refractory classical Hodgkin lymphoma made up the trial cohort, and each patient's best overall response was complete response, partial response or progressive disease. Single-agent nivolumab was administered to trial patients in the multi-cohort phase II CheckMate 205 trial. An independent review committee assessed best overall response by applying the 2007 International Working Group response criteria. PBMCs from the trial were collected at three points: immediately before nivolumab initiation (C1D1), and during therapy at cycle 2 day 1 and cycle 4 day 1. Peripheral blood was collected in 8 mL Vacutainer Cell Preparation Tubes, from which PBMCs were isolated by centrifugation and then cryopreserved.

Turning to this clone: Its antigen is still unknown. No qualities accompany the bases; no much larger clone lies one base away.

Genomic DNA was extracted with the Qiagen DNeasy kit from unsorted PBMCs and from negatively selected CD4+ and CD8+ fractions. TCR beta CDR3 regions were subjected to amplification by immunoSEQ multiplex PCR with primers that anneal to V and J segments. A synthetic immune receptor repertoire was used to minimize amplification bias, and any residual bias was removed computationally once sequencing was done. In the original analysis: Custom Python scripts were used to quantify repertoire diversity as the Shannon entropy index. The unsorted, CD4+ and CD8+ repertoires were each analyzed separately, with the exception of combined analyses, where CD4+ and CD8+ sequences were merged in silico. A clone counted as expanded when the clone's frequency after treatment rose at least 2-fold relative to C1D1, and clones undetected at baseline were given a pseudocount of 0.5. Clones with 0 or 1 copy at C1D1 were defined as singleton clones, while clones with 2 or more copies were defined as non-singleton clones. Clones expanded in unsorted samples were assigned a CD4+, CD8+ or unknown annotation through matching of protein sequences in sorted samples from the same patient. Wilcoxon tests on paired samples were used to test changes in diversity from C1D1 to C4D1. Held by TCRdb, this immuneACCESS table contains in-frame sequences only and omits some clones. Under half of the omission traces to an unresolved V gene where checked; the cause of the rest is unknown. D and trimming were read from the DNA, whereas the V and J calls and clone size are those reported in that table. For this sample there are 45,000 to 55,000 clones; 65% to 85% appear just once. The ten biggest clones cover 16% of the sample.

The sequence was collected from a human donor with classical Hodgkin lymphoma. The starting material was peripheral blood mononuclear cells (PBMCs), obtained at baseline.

The base sequence is TGTGCCAGCAGCTTAGATCGGCGGGGACTAGACCAAGAGACCCAGTACTTC. Its translation reads: CASSLDRRGLDQETQYF. The chain uses TRBV7-2 and TRBJ2-5; the junction holds 8 bases that match TRBD2. Clipping removes 1 base from V and 0 bases from J, with 7 as the unmatched junction base count. Counted from cysteine to phenylalanine, this CDR3 has 17 amino acids. The read is trimmed to its CDR3 DNA, 51 bases read in frame from base 1. CDR1 SGHTA and CDR2 FQGNSA were looked up in the germline V gene.